Listed below are T cell receptor beta chains from one sample, sequenced in a study of early T cells in non-severe SARS-CoV-2 infection. Each CDR3 protein gets one entry after TCRdb re-called the 5' RACE reads with MiXCR. The sample carries roughly 51,000 distinct CDR3 sequences, about 7.8% recorded once. Sequencing was performed on whole blood. The receptor set was obtained from an adult who was a healthcare worker with PCR-confirmed SARS-CoV-2 infection or an uninfected control (not recorded which). CDR3s include the opening cysteine and the closing phenylalanine or tryptophan. A D gene is named only where the DNA matches it firmly. Clone size is stated in some rows and not others, as once, few, many or a class when expanded.

D,size,J,V,CDR3,DNA
.,.,TRBJ1-1,TRBV29-1,CSVEGRPLGTEAFF,TGCAGCGTTGAAGGACGGCCCTTGGGCACTGAAGCTTTCTTT
TRBD2,many,TRBJ2-1,TRBV3-1,CASSHSGTSGDNEQFF,TGTGCCAGCAGCCACTCCGGGACTAGCGGGGATAATGAGCAGTTCTTC
.,few,TRBJ2-7,TRBV7-8,CASSDTPSYEQYF,TGTGCCAGCAGTGATACACCTTCCTACGAGCAGTACTTC
TRBD2,many,TRBJ2-4,TRBV20-1,CSARDRGASGGLKNIQYF,TGCAGTGCTAGAGATCGCGGGGCTAGCGGGGGACTCAAAAACATTCAGTACTTC
.,many,TRBJ2-5,TRBV20-1,CSARQKETQYF,TGCAGTGCCCGACAGAAAGAGACCCAGTACTTC
.,.,TRBJ1-1,TRBV28,CASSFHVLNTEAFF,TGTGCCAGCAGTTTCCACGTTTTGAACACTGAAGCTTTCTTT
.,few,TRBJ2-7,TRBV2,CASRTRGGYEQYF,TGTGCCAGCAGAACGAGGGGGGGATACGAGCAGTACTTC
TRBD2,.,TRBJ2-3,TRBV10-1,CASSASGATDTQYF,TGCGCCAGCAGTGCTAGCGGGGCCACAGATACGCAGTATTTT
.,many,TRBJ1-6,TRBV30,CAWSVGSGNSPLHF,TGTGCCTGGAGTGTGGGGTCAGGTAATTCACCCCTCCACTTT
.,.,TRBJ2-1,TRBV10-1,CASSEAGSNEQFF,TGCGCCAGCAGTGAGGCCGGGAGCAATGAGCAGTTCTTC
TRBD1,few,TRBJ2-3,TRBV27,CASSLGTGGSGTQYF,TGTGCCAGCAGTTTAGGGACAGGGGGCTCGGGTACGCAGTATTTT
TRBD1,many,TRBJ2-6,TRBV20-1,CSASDRFNVLTF,TGCAGTGCTTCGGACAGGTTCAACGTCCTGACTTTC
.,many,TRBJ1-5,TRBV4-1,CASSQDSRGQPQHF,TGCGCCAGCAGCCAAGATAGCCGGGGTCAGCCCCAGCATTTT
TRBD2,many,TRBJ2-4,TRBV4-3,CASSQDRWSSGSKNIQYF,TGCGCCAGCAGCCAAGATAGGTGGTCTAGCGGGTCCAAAAACATTCAGTACTTC
TRBD1,.,TRBJ2-1,TRBV5-6,CASSLGTGSNEQFF,TGTGCCAGCAGCCTAGGGACAGGGTCAAATGAGCAGTTCTTC
TRBD1,few,TRBJ1-4,TRBV12-3/TRBV12-4,CASSPPGGNEKLFF,TGTGCCAGCAGCCCCCCAGGGGGAAATGAAAAACTGTTTTTT
TRBD1,.,TRBJ1-4,TRBV20-1,CSARNPTGGNEKLFF,TGCAGTGCTAGGAACCCGACAGGGGGTAATGAAAAACTGTTTTTT
.,many,TRBJ1-2,TRBV30,CAWRPGPSYGYTF,TGTGCCTGGAGGCCAGGGCCTTCCTATGGCTACACCTTC
.,many,TRBJ2-3,TRBV3-1,CASSQDLSGNTDTQYF,TGTGCCAGCAGCCAAGATTTATCGGGAAACACAGATACGCAGTATTTT
TRBD2,.,TRBJ2-3,TRBV11-2,CASSLRAGGSIRTDTQYF,TGTGCCAGCAGCTTACGAGCGGGGGGGTCAATCCGCACAGATACGCAGTATTTT
.,few,TRBJ1-5,TRBV7-2,CASSTQGNQPQHF,TGTGCCAGCAGCACACAGGGTAACCAGCCCCAGCATTTT
TRBD1,many,TRBJ2-7,TRBV7-9,CASSSTKTGTASYEQYF,TGTGCCAGCAGTTCAACAAAAACCGGGACAGCTTCCTACGAGCAGTACTTC
.,many,TRBJ2-1,TRBV9,CASMSGNEQFF,TGTGCCAGCATGAGCGGCAATGAGCAGTTCTTC
TRBD2,few,TRBJ2-7,TRBV5-4,CASSFGGVYEQYF,TGTGCCAGCAGCTTTGGGGGGGTGTACGAGCAGTACTTC
.,.,TRBJ2-3,TRBV29-1,CSVEDYDGYSSTDTQYF,TGCAGCGTTGAAGACTACGACGGATACTCTAGCACAGATACGCAGTATTTT
.,many,TRBJ2-3,TRBV29-1,CSVDASTDTQYF,TGCAGCGTTGATGCTAGCACAGATACGCAGTATTTT
.,.,TRBJ2-7,TRBV10-1,CASGQGYEQYF,TGCGCCAGCGGGCAGGGCTACGAGCAGTACTTC
TRBD1,.,TRBJ1-1,TRBV20-1,CSARDPTGGTEAFF,TGCAGTGCTAGAGATCCCACAGGGGGCACTGAAGCTTTCTTT
TRBD1,many,TRBJ1-1,TRBV20-1,CSARAPGTGGLNTEAFF,TGCAGTGCTAGAGCCCCCGGGACAGGGGGCTTGAACACTGAAGCTTTCTTT
TRBD2,few,TRBJ2-1,TRBV19,CASSIDGGANEQFF,TGTGCCAGTAGTATAGACGGGGGGGCCAATGAGCAGTTCTTC
TRBD2,many,TRBJ2-2,TRBV2,CASSGLAGAYTGELFF,TGTGCCAGCAGCGGACTAGCGGGGGCCTACACCGGGGAGCTGTTTTTT
.,many,TRBJ1-1,TRBV4-2,CASSQVPRVSPEAFF,TGTGCCAGCAGCCAAGTACCCAGGGTATCGCCTGAAGCTTTCTTT
.,many,TRBJ2-2,TRBV11-3,CASSLRNTGELFF,TGTGCCAGCAGCTTGCGGAACACCGGGGAGCTGTTTTTT
.,many,TRBJ2-1,TRBV14,CASSQVSVNEQFF,TGTGCCAGCAGCCAAGTATCGGTCAATGAGCAGTTCTTC
.,.,TRBJ2-5,TRBV7-2,CASSGQETQYF,TGTGCCAGCAGCGGGCAAGAGACCCAGTACTTC
TRBD1,.,TRBJ2-7,TRBV11-2,CASSRSTGGFFYEQYF,TGTGCCAGCAGCCGCTCGACAGGGGGTTTCTTCTACGAGCAGTACTTC
.,.,TRBJ2-1,TRBV24-1,CATSVHPGAGLVNEQFF,TGTGCCACCAGTGTCCACCCCGGGGCGGGGCTTGTTAATGAGCAGTTCTTC
.,.,TRBJ1-5,TRBV19,CASSIIGGNQPQHF,TGTGCCAGTAGTATAATAGGGGGCAATCAGCCCCAGCATTTT
.,few,TRBJ2-2,TRBV27,CASSFNGVDGGELFF,TGTGCCAGCAGTTTTAACGGGGTTGACGGCGGGGAGCTGTTTTTT
TRBD1,.,TRBJ1-5,TRBV6-6,CASSSRTGTNQPQHF,TGTGCCAGCAGTTCCCGGACAGGGACAAATCAGCCCCAGCATTTT
TRBD2,few,TRBJ2-3,TRBV9,CASSVEASGVSDTQYF,TGTGCCAGCAGCGTAGAGGCTAGCGGGGTGTCAGATACGCAGTATTTT
.,few,TRBJ2-2,TRBV4-3,CASSQAWGTGELFF,TGCGCCAGCAGCCAAGCCTGGGGTACCGGGGAGCTGTTTTTT
.,.,TRBJ1-6,TRBV7-2,CASSARQSSYNSPLHF,TGTGCCAGCAGCGCCCGACAGAGCTCCTATAATTCACCCCTCCACTTT
.,.,TRBJ2-2,TRBV7-2,CASSLRTTNTGELFF,TGTGCCAGCAGCTTGAGGACTACCAACACCGGGGAGCTGTTTTTT
.,many,TRBJ2-6,TRBV20-1,CSVKREFGANVLTF,TGCAGTGTTAAGAGGGAATTTGGGGCCAACGTCCTGACTTTC
TRBD2,many,TRBJ2-5,TRBV6-2/TRBV6-3,CASRIIAGETEETQYF,TGTGCCAGCAGAATAATAGCGGGGGAGACTGAAGAGACCCAGTACTTC